The present TCR beta chain was sequenced within a study of blood T cell repertoires in COVID-19. This CDR3 comprises 11 residues. V was clipped by 7 bases and J by 4 bases, with 8 bases between them. Germline CDR1 and CDR2: SNHLY and FYNNEI. Sequencing was performed with immunoSEQ multiplex PCR; in TCRdb, only in-frame clones are kept and a portion is missing. The table records fewer than 500,000 clones, over 75% of them present only once. This TCR was recovered from a young man who had recovered from COVID-19. The sequenced sample consisted of PBMCs or T cells enriched from blood (not recorded which). V usage is TRBV2 and J usage is TRBJ2-7; D is perhaps TRBD2 (5 bases). The CDR3 DNA reads TGTGCCAGCAACGGGATTTACGAGCAGTACTTC. Its translation is CASNGIYEQYF. Filled out from reference TRBV2 and TRBJ2-7, the complete variable domain reads EPEVTQTPSHQVTQMGQEVILRCVPISNHLYFYWYRQILGQKVEFLVSFYNNEISEKSEIFDDQFSVERPDGSNFTLKIRSTKLEDSAMYFCASNGIYEQYFGPGTRLTVT.